This passage covers 16 T cell receptor beta chains from one sample sequenced in a study of blood T cell repertoires in COVID-19. TCRdb's copy holds only in-frame clones and misses some; the assay was immunoSEQ multiplex PCR. The table shows hundreds of thousands of clones, with 70% to 90% occurring only once. What was sequenced was peripheral blood. These TCRs come from a woman aged 25 to 39 who had recovered from COVID-19.

The chain is built from TRBV14 and TRBJ1-3; unclear D gene. Looked up from germline, CDR1 is SGHDN and CDR2 is FVKESK. Trimming left V 2 bases short and J 0 bases short, with 17 bases between. The CDR3 totals 18 residues. The DNA for the CDR3 is TGTGCCAGCAGCCAAAATTTTGGGTACCGGAGCTCTGGAAACACCATATATTTT. Translation: CASSQNFGYRSSGNTIYF.

The J gene is TRBJ2-7, the V gene TRBV20-1; 8 bases align to TRBD2. The J segment lost 2 bases and the V segment lost 3 bases, leaving 12 bases of the junction unmatched. There are 16 residues in the CDR3. CDR1 and CDR2 (germline): DFQATT, SNEGSKA (reference sequence). CDR3 bases: TGCAGTGCTAGTTTCGTTGGTCGGGAGGGGGCCTACGAGCAGTACTTC. Amino acids: CSASFVGREGAYEQYF.

J is TRBJ1-6 and V is TRBV5-5; TRBD1 matches 8 bases. J lost 8 bases, V lost 2 bases, and 6 bases had no gene match. In germline, CDR1 is SGHKS, CDR2 YYEKEE (reference sequence). The CDR3 has 15 amino acids. The CDR3 region has the DNA TGTGCCAGCAGCTTTGCAGGGGGCCGGGATTCACCCCTCCACTTT. Translating it yields CASSFAGGRDSPLHF.

This clone was observed many times. The chain recombines TRBV7-3 with TRBJ2-1, with unresolved D. Germline V gene sequence: CDR1 SGHTA, CDR2 FQGTGA. The V gene lost 1 base and the J gene lost 8 bases, with 9 bases spanning the gap. The CDR3 is made up of 13 amino acids. CDR3 residues: CASSLNGLDEQFF. The CDR3 coding sequence is TGTGCCAGCAGCTTAAATGGCCTCGATGAGCAGTTCTTC.

The chain is built from TRBV5-4 and TRBJ1-3; 7 bases align to TRBD1. The CDR3 has 15 residues. In germline, CDR1 is SGHNT, CDR2 YYREEE (reference sequence). The junction had 5 bases not matched to a gene; V was cut back by 3 bases and J by 2 bases. The CDR3 reads CASSSYTGAGNTIYF. The CDR3 coding sequence is TGTGCCAGCAGCTCGTACACAGGGGCTGGAAACACCATATATTTT.

J is TRBJ2-3 and V is TRBV5-1, with a possible D match to TRBD2 (5 bases). The ends were cut back, 0 bases at V and 4 bases at J, with 21 bases in the middle. The CDR3 runs to 18 residues. CDR1 and CDR2 from the germline V gene are SGHRS and YFSETQ. The CDR3 spells CASSLAKEVRGKADTQYF. CDR3 in DNA: TGCGCCAGCAGCTTGGCCAAGGAAGTCAGAGGGAAAGCAGATACGCAGTATTTT.

In this sample, this clone turned up once. V is TRBV9 and J is TRBJ1-6, with D possibly matching TRBD1 (5 bases). CDR3 size: 13 residues. V gave up 1 base and J gave up 13 bases, with 12 bases separating them. Germline CDR1 is SGDLS and CDR2 is YYNGEE. In nucleotides, the CDR3 is TGTGCCAGCAGCGTATCGGGGGTCAGCCCCCTCCACTTT. The encoded protein is CASSVSGVSPLHF.

The chain combines TRBV21-1 with TRBJ2-3; the table names TRBD2, a call not compared with the DNA. TRBV21-1 is noted as a pseudogene. This CDR3 region has 16 residues. The CDR3 nucleotides are TGTGCCAGCAGCGCACCGGGCGGGGAAGCCACAGATACGCAGTATTTT. It is translated as CASSAPGGEATDTQYF.

The chain recombines TRBV7-9 with TRBJ2-7; no reliable D call. The V end was cut by 5 bases, the J end by 3 bases, with 17 bases between. The V gene's germline CDR1 is SEHNR and CDR2 FQNEAQ (reference sequence). The CDR3 totals 15 residues. CDR3 in amino acids: CASSPQNSVYYEQYF. CDR3 DNA sequence: TGTGCCAGCAGCCCCCAGAACAGTGTATACTACGAGCAGTACTTC.

The V and J genes are TRBV18 and TRBJ1-1, with D possibly matching TRBD1 (5 bases). Per germline, CDR1 KGHSH and CDR2 LQKENI. The V and J ends lost 3 bases and 1 base respectively, with 12 bases between them. The CDR3 has 15 residues. The CDR3 sequence is CASSPGLGENTEAFF. CDR3 nucleotide sequence: TGTGCCAGCTCACCGGGACTTGGGGAGAACACTGAAGCTTTCTTT.

The chain's CDR3 is CASSLGTSRQPQHF. DNA of the CDR3: TGTGCCAGCAGTCTAGGGACTTCCCGCCAGCCCCAGCATTTT. J is TRBJ1-5 and V is TRBV6-5, with a possible D match to TRBD1 (5 bases). The CDR3 runs to 14 residues. The V gene's germline CDR1 is MNHEY and CDR2 SVGAGI. Trimming pared 5 bases from V and 7 bases from J, leaving 15 bases between.

The gene calls are TRBV3-1 (or the pseudogene TRBV3-2) and TRBJ1-5; D unclear. The V gene lost 4 bases and the J gene lost 5 bases, with 12 bases spanning the gap. This CDR3 has 14 residues. The germline V gene has CDR1 LGHDT and CDR2 YNNKEL (reference sequence). The CDR3: CASSPTVTDQPQHF. The DNA of the CDR3 is TGTGCCAGCAGCCCTACAGTAACCGATCAGCCCCAGCATTTT.

The sample holds a few counts of this clone. The chain recombines TRBV11-2 with TRBJ2-7; 13 bases map to TRBD2. Germline V lookup: CDR1 SGHAT, CDR2 FQNNGV. This CDR3 contains 14 residues. Trimming took 5 bases from V and 9 from J; bases not matched to a gene: 7. For the CDR3, the DNA is TGTGCCAGCAGCCTCCGGACTAGCGGGGGCGTGCAGTACTTC. It is translated as CASSLRTSGGVQYF. Filled out from reference TRBV11-2 and TRBJ2-7, the complete variable domain reads EAGVAQSPRYKIIEKRQSVAFWCNPISGHATLYWYQQILGQGPKLLIQFQNNGVVDDSQLPKDRFSAERLKGVDSTLKIQPAKLEDSAVYLCASSLRTSGGVQYFGPGTRLTVT.

The gene calls are TRBV7-9 and TRBJ2-3, with unresolved D. The CDR3 runs 13 residues. Between the trimmed V and J ends, which lost 2 bases and 4 bases, there was a span of 7 bases. CDR1 and CDR2 (germline): SEHNR, FQNEAQ (reference sequence). The CDR3 reads CASSLSQADTQYF. The CDR3 DNA reads TGTGCCAGCAGCTTAAGCCAGGCAGATACGCAGTATTTT. The full variable domain, its missing parts supplied by reference TRBV7-9 and TRBJ2-3, is DTGVSQNPRHKITKRGQNVTFRCDPISEHNRLYWYRQTLGQGPEFLTYFQNEAQLEKSRLLSDRFSAERPKGSFSTLEIQRTEQGDSAMYLCASSLSQADTQYFGPGTRLTVL.

The rearrangement uses TRBV7-7 and TRBJ2-2, with D possibly matching TRBD2 (5 bases). This CDR3 is built from 13 residues. The germline V gene has CDR1 SSHAT and CDR2 FNYEAQ (reference sequence). V was trimmed by 1 base and J by 6 bases, leaving 6 bases between them. Here the CDR3 DNA reads TGTGCCAGCAGCTTAGGGCGGGCCGGGGAGCTGTTTTTT. Amino acid sequence: CASSLGRAGELFF.

This clone was observed a single time. The V gene is TRBV28, the J gene TRBJ2-3; 11 nucleotides line up with TRBD2. V was pared by 6 bases and J by 2 bases, with 4 bases of the junction left unmatched. This CDR3 has 15 amino acids. Germline V gene data show CDR1 as MDHEN and CDR2 as SYDVKM. CDR3 sequence reads: CASRVAGGTTDTQYF. DNA of the CDR3: TGTGCCAGCAGGGTAGCGGGGGGGACCACAGATACGCAGTATTTT.